This paragraph reports one TCR beta chain. The data belong to a study of blood T cell repertoires in COVID-19. The method was immunoSEQ multiplex PCR; TCRdb's version includes in-frame clones alone and lacks a portion of them. The data hold about 370,000 clones, with more than 75% observed a single time. The CDR3 spans 13 residues. Germline V gives CDR1 LNHDA, CDR2 SQIVND (reference sequence). The V end was cut by 3 bases, the J end by 9 bases, with 12 bases between. This chain uses TRBV19 with TRBJ2-1, with a possible D match to TRBD2 (6 bases). The sequenced sample consisted of peripheral blood. This receptor was identified in a woman in her 30s with COVID-19, enrolled during active disease. In DNA form, the CDR3 reads TGTGCCAGTAGTATGTTTGGGGAGGCTGAGCAGTTCTTC. This sequence encodes CASSMFGEAEQFF.